The T cell receptor (beta chain) under discussion was sequenced for a study of blood T cell repertoires in COVID-19. Study-wide context: The cDNA or gDNA used as material had been derived from T cells, B-cell-depleted T cells, or PBMCs.

Everyone who took part was roughly 18 to 89 years old, and they came from fewer than 25 US areas. The CDR3 is 15 amino acids. The V gene lost 5 bases and the J gene lost 4 bases, with 16 bases spanning the gap. Germline V gene lookup returns CDR1 SGHTA and CDR2 FQGNSA. Clones were sequenced by immunoSEQ multiplex PCR, and TCRdb holds only the in-frame ones, with some missing. The sample contains about 360,000 clones, approximately 91% of which appear only once. V is TRBV7-2 and J is TRBJ2-3; D may be TRBD2 (7 bases). Material for sequencing was PBMCs or T cells enriched from blood (not recorded which). The origin of this receptor is a woman between 40 and 50 years old with acute COVID-19. The CDR3 protein is CASSPRGGRADTQYF. CDR3 sequence (DNA): TGTGCCAGCAGCCCTAGGGGGGGCCGGGCAGATACGCAGTATTTT.